The TCR beta chain described here comes from a study of T cells after yellow fever vaccination. Production of TCR cDNA was by 5'RACE template switching, which also added a universal primer site and UMIs. TCRdb processed the 5' RACE reads anew with MiXCR; each CDR3 protein has one entry. Of some 300,000 distinct CDR3 sequences in the sample, 9.5% to 12% were seen once. Study observations and caveats: Contamination by abundant bulk-population clonotypes could be present in FACS-sorted repertoires.

This clonotype was seen more than once but under ten times. No antigen is known for it. V lost 6 bases and J 1 base, leaving 14 bases between the germline ends. The CDR3 has 15 residues. Germline lookup yields CDR1 KGHDR and CDR2 SFDVKD. The V call is TRBV24-1, the J call TRBJ2-5; a possible D gene is TRBD2 (8 bases). The input for sequencing was CD4+ T cells sorted from PBMCs, taken 45 days after the yellow fever booster vaccination. The clonotype originates from a man aged 18 to 29 who received the YFV17D yellow fever vaccine. The chain's CDR3 is CATSPGGDSQETQYF. The CDR3 nucleotides are TGTGCCACCAGTCCCGGGGGGGACAGCCAAGAGACCCAGTACTTC.